The clone carrying this T cell receptor beta chain was seen only once. Its antigen is currently unknown. This entry belongs to a study of shared clonotypes between healthy human individuals. For the study at large: With ages of 18 to 49, the donors were a couple of women and three men.

This CDR3 is built from 15 residues. V was clipped by 3 bases and J by 6 bases, with 15 bases between them. Germline CDR1 reads PRHDT; CDR2 reads FYEKMQ (reference sequence). General study points: The sampled material consisted only of blood, and tissue repertoires are likely to differ.

Sequenced by immunoSEQ multiplex PCR; TCRdb stores in-frame clones only, minus some. Here the sample spans about 100,000 clones, 60% to 70% being singletons. V usage is TRBV13 and J usage is TRBJ2-1; D perhaps matches TRBD2 (6 bases). The specimen sequenced was memory CD8+ T cells sorted from blood. Documented subset: CD45RO+ cells pooled with CCR7-negative TemRA cells. The receptor was isolated from a man in his thirties or forties in good health. CDR3 nucleotides: TGTGCCAGCAGCTTGCGGGGCGCCTCCCGCAATGAGCAGTTCTTC. Amino acid sequence: CASSLRGASRNEQFF. Together with reference TRBV13 and TRBJ2-1, the CDR3 gives the full variable domain: AAGVIQSPRHLIKEKRETATLKCYPIPRHDTVYWYQQGPGQDPQFLISFYEKMQSDKGSIPDRFSAQQFSDYHSELNMSSLELGDSALYFCASSLRGASRNEQFFGPGTRLTVL.